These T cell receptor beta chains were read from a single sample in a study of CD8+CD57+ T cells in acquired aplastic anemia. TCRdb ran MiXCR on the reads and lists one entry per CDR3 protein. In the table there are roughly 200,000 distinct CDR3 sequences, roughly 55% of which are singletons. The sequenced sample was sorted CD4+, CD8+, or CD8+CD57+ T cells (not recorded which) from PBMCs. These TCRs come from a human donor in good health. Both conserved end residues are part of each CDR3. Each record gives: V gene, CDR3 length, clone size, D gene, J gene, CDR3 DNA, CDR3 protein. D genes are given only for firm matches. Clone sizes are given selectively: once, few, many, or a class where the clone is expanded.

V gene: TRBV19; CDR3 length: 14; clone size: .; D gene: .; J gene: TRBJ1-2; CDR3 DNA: TGTGCCAGTAGTATATCCGGGGTCGATGGTGGCTACACCTTC; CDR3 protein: CASSISGVDGGYTF
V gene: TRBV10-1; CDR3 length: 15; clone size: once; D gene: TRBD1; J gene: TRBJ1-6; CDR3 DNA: TGCGCCAGCAGCCATGGACAGGGGGATAATTCACCCCTCCACTTT; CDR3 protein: CASSHGQGDNSPLHF
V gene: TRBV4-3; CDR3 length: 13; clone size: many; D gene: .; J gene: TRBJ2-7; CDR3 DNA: TGCGCCAGCAGCCCGGGACTCGCTTACGAGCAGTACTTC; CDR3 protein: CASSPGLAYEQYF
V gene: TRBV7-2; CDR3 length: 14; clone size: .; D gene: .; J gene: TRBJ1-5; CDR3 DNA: TGTGCCAGCAGCTTAGTGAACATGGGACAGCCCCAGCATTTT; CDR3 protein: CASSLVNMGQPQHF
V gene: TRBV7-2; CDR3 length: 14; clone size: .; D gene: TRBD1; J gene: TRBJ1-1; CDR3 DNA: TGTGCCAGCAATATAGACAGGGGTGACACTGAAGCTTTCTTT; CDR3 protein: CASNIDRGDTEAFF
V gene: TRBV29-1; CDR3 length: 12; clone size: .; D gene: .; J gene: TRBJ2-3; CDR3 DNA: TGCAGCGTGATACTCCGCACAGATACGCAGTATTTT; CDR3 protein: CSVILRTDTQYF
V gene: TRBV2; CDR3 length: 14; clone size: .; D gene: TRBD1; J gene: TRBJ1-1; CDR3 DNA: TGTGCCAGCAGTGAATGGGACAGTAACACTGAAGCTTTCTTT; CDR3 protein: CASSEWDSNTEAFF
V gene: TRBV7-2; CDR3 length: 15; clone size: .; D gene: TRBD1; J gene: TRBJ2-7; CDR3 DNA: TGTGCCAGCAGCATACCGGGACAGGGGGGCCTCGAGCAGTACTTC; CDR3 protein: CASSIPGQGGLEQYF
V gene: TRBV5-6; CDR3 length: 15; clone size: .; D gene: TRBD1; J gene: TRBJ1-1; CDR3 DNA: TGTGCCAGCAGCCCTAACAGGGGGCATCGGACTGAAGCTTTCTTT; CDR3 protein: CASSPNRGHRTEAFF
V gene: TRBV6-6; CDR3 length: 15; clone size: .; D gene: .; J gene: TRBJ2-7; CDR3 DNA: TGTGCCAGCAGCATCCCCGGGACGGGCTCCTACGAGCAGTACTTC; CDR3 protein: CASSIPGTGSYEQYF
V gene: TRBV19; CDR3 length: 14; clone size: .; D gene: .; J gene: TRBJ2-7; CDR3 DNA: TGTGCCACCTCCCGGAGGCGGACCGACCCCGAGCAGTACTTC; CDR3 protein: CATSRRRTDPEQYF
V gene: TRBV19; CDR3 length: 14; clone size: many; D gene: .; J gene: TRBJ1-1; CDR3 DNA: TGTGCCAGTATAACAGGGATATCGAACACTGAAGCTTTCTTT; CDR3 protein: CASITGISNTEAFF
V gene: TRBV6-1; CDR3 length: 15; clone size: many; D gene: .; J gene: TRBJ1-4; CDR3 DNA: TGTGCCAGCAGTGAAGTCGGGGGGACTAATGAAAAACTGTTTTTT; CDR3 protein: CASSEVGGTNEKLFF
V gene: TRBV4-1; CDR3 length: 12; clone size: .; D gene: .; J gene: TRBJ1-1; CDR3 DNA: TGCGTCAGCAGCCAAGATGGGGCTCAAGCTTTCTTT; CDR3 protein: CVSSQDGAQAFF
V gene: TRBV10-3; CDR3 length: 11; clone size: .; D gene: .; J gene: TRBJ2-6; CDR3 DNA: TGTGCCATCAGTGAGTCCGGCGTCCTGACTTTC; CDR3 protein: CAISESGVLTF
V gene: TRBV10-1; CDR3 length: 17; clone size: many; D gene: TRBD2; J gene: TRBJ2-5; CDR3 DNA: TGCGCCAGCAGTGAGGGGACTAGCGGGATATACCAAGAGACCCAGTACTTC; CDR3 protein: CASSEGTSGIYQETQYF
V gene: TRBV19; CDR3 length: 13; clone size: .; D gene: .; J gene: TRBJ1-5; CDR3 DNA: TGTGCCAGTAGTAAGGACAGTTATCAGCCCCAGCATTTT; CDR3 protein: CASSKDSYQPQHF
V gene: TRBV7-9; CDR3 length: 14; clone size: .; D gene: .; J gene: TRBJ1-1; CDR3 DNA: TGTGCCAGCAGCTTGGACACATTGAACACTGAAGCTTTCTTT; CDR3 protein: CASSLDTLNTEAFF
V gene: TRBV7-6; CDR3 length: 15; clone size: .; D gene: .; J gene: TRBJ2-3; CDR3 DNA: TGTGCCAGCAGCCTACGTCTGGGTGTCACAGATACGCAGTATTTT; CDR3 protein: CASSLRLGVTDTQYF
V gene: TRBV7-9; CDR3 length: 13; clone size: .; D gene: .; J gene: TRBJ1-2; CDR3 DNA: TGTGCCAGCAGCTACGACGGTAACTATGGCTACACCTTC; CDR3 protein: CASSYDGNYGYTF